This passage covers 2 T cell receptor beta chains from one sample sequenced in a study of shared clonotypes between healthy human individuals. It was CD45RO-negative cells, positively selected for CCR7, that made up naive CD8 cells, with terminally differentiated effector memory CD45RA+ cells excluded. Profiled with immunoSEQ multiplex PCR; TCRdb holds only in-frame clones, not every one. The data show around 2,000,000 clones, with about 95% seen just once and more than 0.95% held by the top ten. Sequences were obtained from naive CD8+ T cells sorted from blood. The source of these receptors is a man aged 18 to 30 in good health.

DNA for the CDR3: TGCGCCAGCAGCCCGGGGGCAGGGGGCACCTACGAGCAGTACTTC. Its translation is CASSPGAGGTYEQYF. This chain joins TRBV4-1 and TRBJ2-7, with 8 positions matching TRBD1. The CDR3 covers 15 residues. Germline CDR1 reads MGHRA; CDR2 reads YSYEKL. V dropped 4 bases and J dropped 2; count of bases not matched to a gene: 7.

V usage is TRBV15 and J usage is TRBJ2-5; TRBD2 agrees at 7 bases. Germline V CDR1 and CDR2: LNHNV, YYDKDF (reference sequence). J gave up 4 bases and V 9 bases, and 23 bases lay outside the gene matches. The CDR3 loop spans 18 amino acids. In DNA form, the CDR3 reads TGTGCCACAAGAGAGGGGACGAGGCGGGGGAACAGACGAGAGACCCAGTACTTC. Its translation is CATREGTRRGNRRETQYF.